The 23 T cell receptor beta chains presented below share a single source sample, sequenced in a study of blood T cell repertoires in COVID-19. Profiling relied on immunoSEQ multiplex PCR, and the TCRdb table lists in-frame clones only, not all of them. The profile shows fewer than 300,000 clones, around nine tenths of them singletons. Sequenced: PBMCs or T cells enriched from blood (not recorded which). The receptor set was obtained from a man in his forties or fifties who had recovered from COVID-19.

V is TRBV4-3 and J is TRBJ2-1; the match to TRBD2 covers 10 bases. With V trimmed by 4 bases and J by 3 bases, 6 bases remained unmatched. The length of the CDR3 is 16 residues. Germline-derived CDR1 and CDR2 are LGHNA and YSLEER. The CDR3 protein is CASSRLLAGNYNEQFF. The CDR3 DNA sequence: TGCGCCAGCAGCCGCCTACTAGCGGGGAACTACAATGAGCAGTTCTTC.

This sequence joins TRBV2 and TRBJ2-1, with D unclear. Germline V gene lookup returns CDR1 SNHLY and CDR2 FYNNEI. V gave up 11 bases and J gave up 5 bases, with 10 bases separating them. The length of the CDR3 is 11 residues. The CDR3 protein is CAAWRDNEQFF. CDR3 nucleotide sequence: TGTGCCGCATGGAGAGACAATGAGCAGTTCTTC. The entire variable domain, with the rest obtained from reference TRBV2 and TRBJ2-1, is as follows: EPEVTQTPSHQVTQMGQEVILRCVPISNHLYFYWYRQILGQKVEFLVSFYNNEISEKSEIFDDQFSVERPDGSNFTLKIRSTKLEDSAMYFCAAWRDNEQFFGPGTRLTVL.

This clone was observed a few times. J is TRBJ2-7 and V is TRBV29-1; the D is unclear. This CDR3 spans 14 amino acids. V lost 4 bases to trimming and J lost 0 bases, with 13 bases between them. Germline assignment: CDR1 SQVTM and CDR2 ANQGSEA. The DNA for the CDR3 is TGCAGCGTTGCCTTTAGCCTCGGCTCCTACGAGCAGTACTTC. This encodes CSVAFSLGSYEQYF.

Written as DNA, the CDR3 is TGCGGGACCTTTACAGGGCCCAATTCACCCCTCCACTTT. Translation gives CGTFTGPNSPLHF. The chain recombines TRBV29-1 with TRBJ1-6; possible D gene TRBD1, 6 bases. CDR1 is SQVTM and CDR2 is ANQGSEA in the germline V gene. The CDR3 consists of 13 residues.

J is TRBJ2-3 and V is TRBV19; 12 bases line up with TRBD1. V dropped 8 bases and J dropped 3; count of bases not matched to a gene: 6. Germline V CDR1 and CDR2: LNHDA, SQIVND (reference sequence). The CDR3 runs to 15 residues. The CDR3 sequence is CASAAGQGATDTQYF. The CDR3 DNA is TGTGCCAGTGCAGCGGGACAGGGGGCTACAGATACGCAGTATTTT.

The chain employs TRBV7-2 and TRBJ2-3, with 13 bases aligning to TRBD2. From germline, CDR1 is SGHTA and CDR2 FQGNSA. V lost 4 bases to trimming and J lost 4 bases; unmatched junction nucleotides: 2. The CDR3 runs to 15 residues. As DNA, the CDR3 is TGTGCCAGCAGCTACACTAGCGGGAGGGCAGATACGCAGTATTTT. It encodes CASSYTSGRADTQYF. Full variable domain (rest looked up from reference TRBV7-2 and TRBJ2-3): GAGVSQSPSNKVTEKGKDVELRCDPISGHTALYWYRQSLGQGLEFLIYFQGNSAPDKSGLPSDRFSAERTGGSVSTLTIQRTQQEDSAVYLCASSYTSGRADTQYFGPGTRLTVL.

CDR3 sequence: CASSGTGAREQFF. Here the CDR3 DNA reads TGTGCCAGCAGCGGGACAGGGGCGAGGGAGCAGTTCTTC. The chain is built from TRBV27 and TRBJ2-1; 10 bases match TRBD1. The germline V gene encodes CDR1 MNHEY and CDR2 SMNVEV (reference sequence). This CDR3 contains 13 residues. V was clipped by 6 bases and J by 10 bases; unmatched bases: 6.

This clone occurred once. This chain joins TRBV12-5 and TRBJ2-7, with 7 bases that match TRBD1. The V gene's germline CDR1 is LGHNT and CDR2 FRNRAP. Germline trimming cut 4 bases from V and 4 bases from J; bases unmatched to any gene: 16. The CDR3 length is 17 residues. DNA of the CDR3: TGTGCTAGTGGTTCTGCCCCCGGGACAGTCTTTAGTTACGAGCAGTACTTC. Translated: CASGSAPGTVFSYEQYF.

The CDR3 sequence: CASSQVQGLNEKLFF. CDR3 DNA sequence: TGTGCCAGCAGCCAAGTGCAGGGTCTTAATGAAAAACTGTTTTTT. The chain joins TRBV3-1 (or the pseudogene TRBV3-2) to TRBJ1-4; maybe TRBD1 (5 bases). The CDR3 is 15 amino acids. Germline V gives CDR1 LGHDT, CDR2 YNNKEL (reference sequence). V lost 1 base, J lost 4 bases, and 10 bases lay in between.

This chain links TRBV25-1 with TRBJ2-5; 8 bases match TRBD2. This CDR3 has 15 residues. V trimming: 4 bases; J trimming: 5 bases; junction bases outside the gene matches: 9. From germline, CDR1 is MGHDK and CDR2 SYGVNS. For the CDR3, the DNA is TGTGCCAGCAGTGTCGCGCGGGGGGCGGGTGAGACCCAGTACTTC. Translation: CASSVARGAGETQYF.

This chain joins TRBV5-5 and TRBJ2-7; 13 bases are a match to TRBD2. This CDR3 contains 16 residues. Trimming took 4 bases from V and 12 from J; bases not matched to a gene: 16. In germline, CDR1 is SGHKS, CDR2 YYEKEE (reference sequence). As DNA, the CDR3 is TGTGCCAGCAGCACCCGGACTAGCGGGAGTTTCCACCTCGCGTACTTC. Residues: CASSTRTSGSFHLAYF.

V and J are TRBV27 and TRBJ2-5, with D unclear. Germline CDR1 and CDR2: MNHEY and SMNVEV (reference sequence). The V end lost 3 bases, the J end lost 4 bases, and 12 bases lay between the germline ends. CDR3 length: 14 residues. DNA for the CDR3: TGTGCCAGCAGTTTGCACAGCTCCACAGAGACCCAGTACTTC. Residues: CASSLHSSTETQYF.

The J gene is TRBJ2-7, the V gene TRBV27; TRBD1 agrees at 9 bases. Germline V gives CDR1 MNHEY, CDR2 SMNVEV (reference sequence). The CDR3 spans 14 residues. V was pared by 3 bases and J by 4 bases, with 4 bases of the junction left unmatched. CDR3 loop: CASSFSQGAYEQYF. The CDR3 DNA is TGTGCCAGCAGTTTCTCACAGGGGGCTTACGAGCAGTACTTC.

This clone came up a few times. The CDR3 nucleotides are TGTGCCAGCAGCTTCGGGGTTGGGCCTGGCTACACCTTC. Its translation is CASSFGVGPGYTF. V is TRBV7-8 and J is TRBJ1-2; D remains unclear. The CDR3 has 13 amino acids. Trimming removed 3 bases at V and 7 bases at J, with 12 bases between. Germline values: CDR1 SGHVS, CDR2 FQNEAQ.

The chain has TRBV19 and TRBJ2-7; D not resolved. In germline, CDR1 is LNHDA, CDR2 SQIVND (reference sequence). V was pared by 6 bases and J by 4 bases, with 13 bases between. The CDR3 length is 13 residues. The CDR3 DNA reads as TGTGCCAGTAGGCCCTCGAATACTTACGAGCAGTACTTC. Protein: CASRPSNTYEQYF.

The rearrangement links TRBV6-1 to TRBJ2-7, with a tentative D call TRBD2 (6 bases). CDR1 MNHNS and CDR2 SASEGT come from the germline V gene. The CDR3 is 15 amino acids. V was shortened by 2 bases and J by 4 bases, with 15 bases between the two germline ends. CDR3 nucleotides: TGTGCCAGCAGTGAACGACTAGGGCGGTGGTACGAGCAGTACTTC. It is translated as CASSERLGRWYEQYF.

The V call is TRBV19, the J call TRBJ2-7, with D possibly TRBD2 on 6 matching bases. The length of the CDR3 is 14 residues. Germline CDR1 and CDR2: LNHDA and SQIVND (reference sequence). Trimming left V 3 bases short and J 3 bases short, with 12 bases between. CDR3 loop: CASSIPGVFYEQYF. The CDR3 bases are TGTGCCAGTAGTATTCCGGGAGTTTTCTACGAGCAGTACTTC. The full variable domain, with the rest looked up from reference TRBV19 and TRBJ2-7, is DGGITQSPKYLFRKEGQNVTLSCEQNLNHDAMYWYRQDPGQGLRLIYYSQIVNDFQKGDIAEGYSVSREKKESFPLTVTSAQKNPTAFYLCASSIPGVFYEQYFGPGTRLTVT.

The chain couples TRBV12-5 to TRBJ2-3; possibly TRBD1 for D (6 bases). The germline V gene has CDR1 LGHNT and CDR2 FRNRAP. V was clipped by 3 bases and J by 2 bases, with 9 bases between them. The CDR3 spans 14 residues. The DNA for the CDR3 is TGTGCTAGTGGTTTAGAGGGGGACACAGATACGCAGTATTTT. It yields the protein CASGLEGDTDTQYF.

The chain joins TRBV4-2 to TRBJ1-5; D perhaps matches TRBD1 (5 bases). V was shortened by 0 bases and J by 1 base, with 16 bases between the two germline ends. This CDR3 is built from 18 residues. Germline loops: CDR1 LGHNA, CDR2 YNFKEQ. Written as DNA, the CDR3 is TGTGCCAGCAGCCAAGAATATACCGGGGCGGGGAGCAATCAGCCCCAGCATTTT. Translating it yields CASSQEYTGAGSNQPQHF.

The chain is built from TRBV5-6 and TRBJ2-1; D gene uncertain. The CDR3 covers 16 residues. Deletions cut 6 bases from V and 2 bases from J, with 18 bases between. Germline CDR1 SGHDT, CDR2 YYEEEE. The DNA of the CDR3 is TGTGCCAGCATACAAATGTCGGGTCTAACCTACAATGAGCAGTTCTTC. Translation: CASIQMSGLTYNEQFF.

This chain uses TRBV19 with TRBJ2-1; D is perhaps TRBD1 (5 bases). CDR3 size: 13 residues. With 4 bases removed from V and 4 bases from J, the gap between germline ends came to 8 bases. Per germline, CDR1 LNHDA and CDR2 SQIVND (reference sequence). The CDR3, as DNA: TGTGCCAGTAGTACTGACAGTTACAATGAGCAGTTCTTC. It translates to CASSTDSYNEQFF.

The chain has TRBV11-3 and TRBJ2-5, with 15 bases identical to TRBD2. The CDR3 runs to 16 residues. Germline CDR1 and CDR2: SGHNT and YENEEA. The J segment lost 2 bases and the V segment lost 8 bases, leaving 6 bases of the junction unmatched. The CDR3 DNA sequence: TGTGCCAGCGGACGGGGACTAGCGGGGGGTCAAGAGACCCAGTACTTC. As protein: CASGRGLAGGQETQYF.

The chain has TRBV10-1 and TRBJ2-2; 8 bases match TRBD2. This CDR3 comprises 17 residues. Germline V gives CDR1 WNHNN, CDR2 SYGVQD (reference sequence). V lost 0 bases to trimming and J lost 2 bases; unmatched junction nucleotides: 5. CDR3 sequence reads: CASSESGGAKNTGELFF. The DNA of the CDR3 is TGCGCCAGCAGTGAGTCCGGGGGGGCAAAAAACACCGGGGAGCTGTTTTTT.